Described below is a single TCR beta chain sequence and its context. Antigen specificity is unknown. These data come from a study of PD-1 blockade in mismatch repair-deficient tumors. Overall study context: Patients had eleven to twelve mismatch repair-deficient cancer types, all previously treated and progressing.

Sequenced by immunoSEQ multiplex PCR; TCRdb stores in-frame clones only, minus some. The sample has roughly 49,000 clones; around three quarters are singletons. Study results and limitations: Tumor-resident clones, often absent from pretreatment blood, expanded after pembrolizumab and then contracted.

TCRs were sequenced from a few patients responding to pembrolizumab. V lost 8 bases to trimming and J lost 2 bases, with 19 bases between them. CDR3 length: 15 residues. Germline V CDR1 and CDR2: MNHEY, SVGAGI. The input for sequencing was PBMCs, taken before pembrolizumab treatment. This chain uses TRBV6-5 with TRBJ2-7; tentatively, D is TRBD1 (6 bases). This clonotype was sampled from an adult with mismatch repair-deficient cancer. This CDR3 reads CASRAEGRDTYEQYF. As DNA, the CDR3 is TGTGCCAGCCGCGCCGAGGGCCGGGACACCTACGAGCAGTACTTC.